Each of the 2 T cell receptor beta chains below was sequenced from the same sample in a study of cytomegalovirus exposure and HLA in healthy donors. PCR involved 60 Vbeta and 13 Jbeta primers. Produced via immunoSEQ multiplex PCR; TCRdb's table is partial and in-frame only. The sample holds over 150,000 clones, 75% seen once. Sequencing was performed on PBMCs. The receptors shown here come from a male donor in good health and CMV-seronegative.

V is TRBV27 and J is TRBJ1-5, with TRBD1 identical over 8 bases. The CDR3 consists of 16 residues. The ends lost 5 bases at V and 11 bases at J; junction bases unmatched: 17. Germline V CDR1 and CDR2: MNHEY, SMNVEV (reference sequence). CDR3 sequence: CASSKGDRQWVGSQHF. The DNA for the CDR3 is TGTGCCAGCAGTAAGGGGGACAGGCAATGGGTAGGGTCCCAGCATTTT.

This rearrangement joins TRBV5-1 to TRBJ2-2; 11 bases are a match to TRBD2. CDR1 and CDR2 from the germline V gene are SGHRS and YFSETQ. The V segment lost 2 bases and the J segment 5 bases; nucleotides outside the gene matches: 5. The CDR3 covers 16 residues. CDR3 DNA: TGCGCCAGCAGCTTTAGCGGGAGGGCCCGGACCGGGGAGCTGTTTTTT. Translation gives CASSFSGRARTGELFF.